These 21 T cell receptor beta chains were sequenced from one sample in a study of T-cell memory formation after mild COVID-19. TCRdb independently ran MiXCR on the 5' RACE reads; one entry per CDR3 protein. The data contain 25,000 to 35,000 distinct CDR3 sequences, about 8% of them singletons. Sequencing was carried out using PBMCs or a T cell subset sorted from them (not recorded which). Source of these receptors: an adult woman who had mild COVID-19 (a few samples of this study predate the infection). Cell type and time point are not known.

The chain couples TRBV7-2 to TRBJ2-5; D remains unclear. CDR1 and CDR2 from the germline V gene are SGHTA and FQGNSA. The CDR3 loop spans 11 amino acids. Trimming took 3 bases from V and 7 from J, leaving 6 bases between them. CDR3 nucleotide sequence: TGTGCCAGCAGCTTTAAGTGGACCCAGTACTTC. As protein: CASSFKWTQYF.

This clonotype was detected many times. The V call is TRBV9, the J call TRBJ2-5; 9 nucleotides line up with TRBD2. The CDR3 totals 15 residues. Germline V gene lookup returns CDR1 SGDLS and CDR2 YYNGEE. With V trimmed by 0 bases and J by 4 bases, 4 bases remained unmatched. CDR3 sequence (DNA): TGTGCCAGCAGCGTAGAGGCTAGCGGGATAGAGACCCAGTACTTC. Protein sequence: CASSVEASGIETQYF.

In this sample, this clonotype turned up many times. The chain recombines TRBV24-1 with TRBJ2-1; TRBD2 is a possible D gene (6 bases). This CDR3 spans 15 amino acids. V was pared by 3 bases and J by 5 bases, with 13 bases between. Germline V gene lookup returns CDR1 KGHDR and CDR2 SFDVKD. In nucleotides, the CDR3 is TGTGCCACCAGTGATGGGGACTCCCGGCACAATGAGCAGTTCTTC. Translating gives CATSDGDSRHNEQFF.

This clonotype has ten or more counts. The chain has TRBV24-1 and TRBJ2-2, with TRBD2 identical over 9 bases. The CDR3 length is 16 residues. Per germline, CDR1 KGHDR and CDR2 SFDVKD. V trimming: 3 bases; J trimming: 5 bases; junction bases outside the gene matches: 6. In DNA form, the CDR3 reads TGTGCCACCAGTGATAGTCTAGCGGGAAGAACCGGGGAGCTGTTTTTT. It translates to CATSDSLAGRTGELFF.

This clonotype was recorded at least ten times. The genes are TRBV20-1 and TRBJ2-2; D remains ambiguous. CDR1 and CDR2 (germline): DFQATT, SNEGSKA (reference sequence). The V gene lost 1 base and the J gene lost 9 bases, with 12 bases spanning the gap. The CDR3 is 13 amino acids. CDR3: CSARGSRLRELFF. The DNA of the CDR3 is TGCAGTGCTAGAGGGTCTAGGCTCCGGGAGCTGTTTTTT.

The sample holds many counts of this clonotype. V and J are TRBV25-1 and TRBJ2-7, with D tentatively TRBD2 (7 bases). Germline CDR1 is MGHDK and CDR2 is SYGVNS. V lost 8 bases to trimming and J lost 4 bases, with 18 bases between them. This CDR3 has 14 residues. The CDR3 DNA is TGTGCCAGCGGGTTAGAAAGGGGGGGTTACGAGCAGTACTTC. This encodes CASGLERGGYEQYF.

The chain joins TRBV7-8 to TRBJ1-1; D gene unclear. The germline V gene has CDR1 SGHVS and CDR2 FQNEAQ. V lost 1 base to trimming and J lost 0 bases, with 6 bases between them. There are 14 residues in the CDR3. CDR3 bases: TGTGCCAGCAGCTTAGGACGGTTGAACACTGAAGCTTTCTTT. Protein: CASSLGRLNTEAFF.

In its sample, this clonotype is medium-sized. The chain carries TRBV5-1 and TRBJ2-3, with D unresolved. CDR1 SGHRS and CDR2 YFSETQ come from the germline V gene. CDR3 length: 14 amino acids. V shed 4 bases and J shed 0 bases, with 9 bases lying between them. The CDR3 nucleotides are TGCGCCAGCAGCCGAGATACTAGCACAGATACGCAGTATTTT. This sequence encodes CASSRDTSTDTQYF. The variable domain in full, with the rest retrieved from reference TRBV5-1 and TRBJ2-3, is KAGVTQTPRYLIKTRGQQVTLSCSPISGHRSVSWYQQTPGQGLQFLFEYFSETQRNKGNFPGRFSGRQFSNSRSEMNVSTLELGDSALYLCASSRDTSTDTQYFGPGTRLTVL.

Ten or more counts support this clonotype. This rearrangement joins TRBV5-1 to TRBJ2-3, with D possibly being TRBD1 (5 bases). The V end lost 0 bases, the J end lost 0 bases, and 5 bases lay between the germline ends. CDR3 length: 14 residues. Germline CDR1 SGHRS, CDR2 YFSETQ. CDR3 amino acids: CASSLGQSTDTQYF. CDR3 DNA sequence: TGCGCCAGCAGCTTGGGACAGAGCACAGATACGCAGTATTTT. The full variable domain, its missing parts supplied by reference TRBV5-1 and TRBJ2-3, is KAGVTQTPRYLIKTRGQQVTLSCSPISGHRSVSWYQQTPGQGLQFLFEYFSETQRNKGNFPGRFSGRQFSNSRSEMNVSTLELGDSALYLCASSLGQSTDTQYFGPGTRLTVL.

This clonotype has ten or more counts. The CDR3 loop reads CASGVYNEQFF. Here the CDR3 DNA reads TGTGCCAGCGGTGTCTACAATGAGCAGTTCTTC. The V call is TRBV7-9, the J call TRBJ2-1; D is undetermined. The V gene's germline CDR1 is SEHNR and CDR2 FQNEAQ (reference sequence). V was cut by 8 bases and J by 3 bases, with 5 bases left in between. There are 11 residues in the CDR3. Complete variable domain (other parts from reference TRBV7-9 and TRBJ2-1): DTGVSQNPRHKITKRGQNVTFRCDPISEHNRLYWYRQTLGQGPEFLTYFQNEAQLEKSRLLSDRFSAERPKGSFSTLEIQRTEQGDSAMYLCASGVYNEQFFGPGTRLTVL.

The CDR3 region has the DNA TGCGCCAGCAGCCGGGGGACAGCGCAAGAGACCCAGTACTTC. This translates into CASSRGTAQETQYF. The chain recombines TRBV5-1 with TRBJ2-5, with D tentatively TRBD1 (7 bases). Germline lookup yields CDR1 SGHRS and CDR2 YFSETQ. V shed 4 bases and J shed 2 bases, with 12 bases lying between them. The CDR3 spans 14 residues.

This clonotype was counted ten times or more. Written as DNA, the CDR3 is TGTGCCAGCAGCCCAACGGATAACTTATACAATGAGCAGTTCTTC. Its translation is CASSPTDNLYNEQFF. This chain joins TRBV6-6 and TRBJ2-1; D call uncertain. The CDR3 is made up of 15 amino acids. Trimming removed 6 bases at V and 4 bases at J, with 16 bases between. CDR1 is MNHNY, CDR2 SVGAGI, per germline (reference sequence).

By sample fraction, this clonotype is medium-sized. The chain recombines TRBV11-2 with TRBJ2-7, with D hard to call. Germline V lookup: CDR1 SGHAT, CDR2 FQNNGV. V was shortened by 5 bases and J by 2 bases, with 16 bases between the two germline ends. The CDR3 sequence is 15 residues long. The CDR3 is CASSVPFRQAYEQYF. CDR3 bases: TGTGCCAGCAGCGTCCCGTTTCGACAAGCCTACGAGCAGTACTTC.

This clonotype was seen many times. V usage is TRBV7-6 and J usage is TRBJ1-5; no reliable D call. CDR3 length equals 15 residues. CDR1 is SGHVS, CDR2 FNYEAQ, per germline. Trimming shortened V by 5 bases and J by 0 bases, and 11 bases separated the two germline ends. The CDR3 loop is CASSLTGSSNQPQHF. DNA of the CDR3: TGTGCCAGCAGCCTGACTGGAAGTAGCAATCAGCCCCAGCATTTT.

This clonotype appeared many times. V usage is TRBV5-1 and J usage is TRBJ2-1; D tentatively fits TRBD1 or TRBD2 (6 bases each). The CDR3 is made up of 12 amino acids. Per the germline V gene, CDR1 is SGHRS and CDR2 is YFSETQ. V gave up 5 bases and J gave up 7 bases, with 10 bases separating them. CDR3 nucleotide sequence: TGCGCCAGCAGACTAGGGGGGAATGAGCAGTTCTTC. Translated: CASRLGGNEQFF. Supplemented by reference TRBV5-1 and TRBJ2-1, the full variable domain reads KAGVTQTPRYLIKTRGQQVTLSCSPISGHRSVSWYQQTPGQGLQFLFEYFSETQRNKGNFPGRFSGRQFSNSRSEMNVSTLELGDSALYLCASRLGGNEQFFGPGTRLTVL.

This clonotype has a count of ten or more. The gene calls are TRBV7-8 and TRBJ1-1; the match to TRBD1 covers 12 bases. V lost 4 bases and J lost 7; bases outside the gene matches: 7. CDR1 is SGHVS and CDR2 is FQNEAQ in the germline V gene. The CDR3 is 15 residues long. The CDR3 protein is CASSWNRDRGREAFF. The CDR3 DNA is TGTGCCAGCAGCTGGAACCGGGACAGGGGGCGTGAAGCTTTCTTT.

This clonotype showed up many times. DNA of the CDR3: TGTGCCATCAGTGATGGGATGGCTGAAGCTTTCTTT. It specifies CAISDGMAEAFF. The V call is TRBV10-3, the J call TRBJ1-1; no clear D. The CDR3 has 12 residues. Trimming took off 3 bases at V and 6 bases at J, with 8 bases between the two ends. The germline gives CDR1 ENHRY, CDR2 SYGVKD.

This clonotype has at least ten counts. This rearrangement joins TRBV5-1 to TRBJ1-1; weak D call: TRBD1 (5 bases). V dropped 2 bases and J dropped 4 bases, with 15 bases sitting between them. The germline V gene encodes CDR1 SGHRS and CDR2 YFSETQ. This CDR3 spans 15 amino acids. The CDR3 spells CASSFWGGSGTEAFF. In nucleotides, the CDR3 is TGCGCCAGCAGCTTTTGGGGGGGATCTGGCACTGAAGCTTTCTTT.

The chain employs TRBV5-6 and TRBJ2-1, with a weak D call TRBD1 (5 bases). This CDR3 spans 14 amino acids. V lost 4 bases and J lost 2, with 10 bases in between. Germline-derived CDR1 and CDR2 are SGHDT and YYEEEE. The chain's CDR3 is CASSPVGAYNEQFF. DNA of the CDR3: TGTGCCAGCAGCCCTGTAGGGGCCTACAATGAGCAGTTCTTC.

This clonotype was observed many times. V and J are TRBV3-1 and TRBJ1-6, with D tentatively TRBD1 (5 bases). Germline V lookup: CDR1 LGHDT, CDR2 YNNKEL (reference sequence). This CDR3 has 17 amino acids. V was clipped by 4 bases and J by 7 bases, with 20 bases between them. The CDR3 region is CASSPKSGQGRNSPLHF. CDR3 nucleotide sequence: TGTGCCAGCAGCCCTAAATCAGGCCAGGGCCGGAATTCACCCCTCCACTTT.

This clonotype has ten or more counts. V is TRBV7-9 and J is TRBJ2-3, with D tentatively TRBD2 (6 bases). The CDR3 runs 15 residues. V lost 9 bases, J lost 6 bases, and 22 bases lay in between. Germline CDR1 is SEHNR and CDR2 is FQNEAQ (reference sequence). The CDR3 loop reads CASAGRMLCADTQYF. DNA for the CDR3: TGTGCCAGTGCGGGGAGAATGTTATGTGCGGATACGCAGTATTTT.